These 12 T cell receptor beta chains came from one sample sequenced in a study of blood T cell repertoires in COVID-19. Generated by immunoSEQ multiplex PCR, the TCRdb table keeps only in-frame clones and is missing some. Of 400,000 or so clones in the sample, approximately 92% were seen once. Specimen: PBMCs or T cells enriched from blood (not recorded which). The receptors here all came from a man aged 25 to 45 who had recovered from COVID-19.

The rearrangement joins TRBV6-5 to TRBJ1-6; 9 nucleotides agree with TRBD1. Unmatched junction bases numbered 6, after V lost 6 bases and J lost 9 bases. This CDR3 contains 14 residues. Germline V gene sequence: CDR1 MNHEY, CDR2 SVGAGI. This chain's CDR3 is CASSRDREGSPLHF. The CDR3 DNA sequence: TGTGCCAGCAGCCGGGACAGGGAAGGTTCACCCCTCCACTTT.

The J gene is TRBJ1-5, the V gene TRBV27; 7 nucleotides line up with TRBD1. CDR1 MNHEY and CDR2 SMNVEV come from the germline V gene (reference sequence). The J segment lost 4 bases and the V segment lost 9 bases, leaving 9 bases of the junction unmatched. This CDR3 has 14 amino acids. CDR3 residues: CASSIRGTNQPQHF. As DNA, the CDR3 is TGTGCCAGTAGTATCAGGGGGACTAATCAGCCCCAGCATTTT.

CDR3 coding DNA: TGTGCCGGTAGTCTCCGCTCTGGAAACACCATATATTTT. Translation: CAGSLRSGNTIYF. The V gene is TRBV10-3, the J gene TRBJ1-3; D unclear. V lost 11 bases and J lost 0, with 11 bases in between. The length of the CDR3 is 13 residues. The germline gives CDR1 ENHRY, CDR2 SYGVKD.

The chain has TRBV2 and TRBJ1-1; D possibly corresponds to TRBD1 (5 bases). V lost 2 bases and J lost 0, with 7 bases in between. The germline V gene has CDR1 SNHLY and CDR2 FYNNEI. The CDR3 extends over 14 amino acids. Here the CDR3 reads CASSEHRLNTEAFF. In DNA, the CDR3 is TGTGCCAGCAGTGAACACAGGCTGAACACTGAAGCTTTCTTT.

This chain links TRBV12-3 or TRBV12-4 with TRBJ2-3, with D maybe TRBD2 (6 bases). Trimming pared 3 bases from V and 5 bases from J, leaving 9 bases between. CDR3 size: 13 residues. CDR3 DNA: TGTGCCAGCAGTTTTGTCGGGGGAGATACGCAGTATTTT. As protein: CASSFVGGDTQYF.

This clone was counted a single time. The chain has TRBV9 and TRBJ1-1; tentative D call: TRBD1 (5 bases). The CDR3 covers 12 residues. The germline gives CDR1 SGDLS, CDR2 YYNGEE. Trimming removed 3 bases at V and 5 bases at J, with 8 bases between. CDR3 region: CASSGGATEAFF. The CDR3 bases are TGTGCCAGCAGCGGCGGGGCGACTGAAGCTTTCTTT.

J is TRBJ1-6 and V is TRBV2; possible D gene TRBD1, 5 bases. The CDR3 covers 13 residues. Germline CDR1 reads SNHLY; CDR2 reads FYNNEI. Trimming pared 6 bases from V and 9 bases from J, leaving 12 bases between. CDR3 protein: CASREGLGSPLHF. CDR3 nucleotides: TGTGCCAGCAGGGAGGGGTTGGGTTCACCCCTCCACTTT.

This chain connects TRBV3-1 (or the pseudogene TRBV3-2) to TRBJ2-5, with 7 bases that match TRBD1. V lost 3 bases to trimming and J lost 5 bases; unmatched junction nucleotides: 6. From germline, CDR1 is LGHDT and CDR2 YNNKEL (reference sequence). The length of the CDR3 is 14 residues. As DNA, the CDR3 is TGTGCCAGCAGCCAGACAGGGTTGGAGGAGACCCAGTACTTC. It codes for CASSQTGLEETQYF.

This chain connects TRBV14 to TRBJ2-1; tentative D call: TRBD1 (5 bases). CDR1 and CDR2 (germline): SGHDN, FVKESK. The CDR3 covers 16 residues. V dropped 2 bases and J dropped 2 bases, with 13 bases sitting between them. CDR3 in amino acids: CASSQPGFSPYNEQFF. In DNA, the CDR3 is TGTGCCAGCAGCCAACCAGGGTTTAGCCCCTACAATGAGCAGTTCTTC.

The rearrangement uses TRBV7-2 and TRBJ2-1; D remains ambiguous. The CDR3 is made up of 15 amino acids. Between the trimmed V and J ends, which lost 3 bases and 6 bases, there was a span of 15 bases. The germline V gene encodes CDR1 SGHTA and CDR2 FQGNSA. The CDR3 region is CASSFGFARFNEQFF. CDR3 nucleotide sequence: TGTGCCAGCAGCTTTGGGTTCGCGAGGTTCAATGAGCAGTTCTTC. Full variable domain (rest looked up from reference TRBV7-2 and TRBJ2-1): GAGVSQSPSNKVTEKGKDVELRCDPISGHTALYWYRQSLGQGLEFLIYFQGNSAPDKSGLPSDRFSAERTGGSVSTLTIQRTQQEDSAVYLCASSFGFARFNEQFFGPGTRLTVL.

The chain uses TRBV12-3 or TRBV12-4 and TRBJ2-1; unclear D gene. CDR3 length: 13 amino acids. The ends were cut back, 10 bases at V and 9 bases at J, with 19 bases in the middle. Here the CDR3 reads CATSRLKVSEQFF. DNA for the CDR3: TGTGCCACCTCGCGGCTTAAAGTAAGTGAGCAGTTCTTC.

This chain uses TRBV10-1 with TRBJ2-1; 7 bases line up with TRBD2. The CDR3 spans 16 residues. The V gene's germline CDR1 is WNHNN and CDR2 SYGVQD (reference sequence). J gave up 3 bases and V 0 bases, and 5 bases lay outside the gene matches. CDR3 nucleotides: TGCGCCAGCAGTGAGTCCGGGAGCGGGGACTACAATGAGCAGTTCTTC. Translating gives CASSESGSGDYNEQFF.